This T cell receptor (beta chain) was sequenced in a study of beta chain features in type 1 diabetes. Whole-study findings and limits: Type 1 diabetes patients had moderately but significantly shorter TCRB CDR3s in all four CD4+ subsets. Insertions were fewer and deletions more numerous at VDJ junctions in type 1 diabetes patients. Here, the possible influence of HLA type (on TCRB rearrangement) remained unresolved.

It was one heparinised blood draw, averaging approximately 100 mL, that each donor gave. Purity exceeded 98% in all sorted populations. Since all of the isolated RNA was reverse transcribed, expressed TCRB transcripts were what got sequenced. Here immunoSEQ multiplex PCR was the method, and the copy in TCRdb shows in-frame clones only, minus some. The data contain 250,000 to 300,000 clones, 13% to 15% of them seen just once; the ten biggest clones take up 0.017%. This clone turned up a few times. The antigen is unknown. The CDR3 contains 14 residues. V was pared by 0 bases and J by 4 bases, with 10 bases between. Germline lookup yields CDR1 SGDLS and CDR2 YYNGEE.

The clonotype comes from a man aged 30-40 years with type 1 diabetes. The V gene is TRBV9, the J gene TRBJ2-5, with D unclear. Source material: naive CD4+ T cells from blood. The CDR3, as DNA: TGTGCCAGCAGCGTAGAAGCGAGCTTAGAGACCCAGTACTTC. Translating gives CASSVEASLETQYF.